A single sample is the source of the 14 T cell receptor beta chains below, sequenced in a study of Ad26.COV2.S vaccination and SARS-CoV-2 variants. The treatment was: 15 to 20 received Ad26.COV2.S at low or high dose, single or two shots; roughly five received placebo; per-sample allocation not given. All samples were drawn on day 63, counting from the first vaccine or placebo injection. The protocol was immunoSEQ multiplex PCR, while the TCRdb copy is restricted to in-frame clones and leaves out a portion. The data contain around 250,000 clones, 87% of them singletons. Sample: peripheral blood, taken in a trial of Ad26.COV2.S vaccine versus placebo. The receptors were sampled from a person between 18 and 65 years old who received the Ad26.COV2.S COVID-19 vaccine or a placebo.

The chain recombines TRBV2 with TRBJ1-2; D ambiguous. V lost 6 bases, J lost 2 bases, and 13 bases lay in between. This CDR3 is 14 amino acids long. Germline-derived CDR1 and CDR2 are SNHLY and FYNNEI. CDR3 amino acids: CASSPGLSNYGYTF. The CDR3 coding sequence is TGTGCCAGCAGCCCGGGTCTTTCAAACTATGGCTACACCTTC.

The rearrangement links TRBV6-5 to TRBJ1-2; TRBD1 matches 8 bases. Per germline, CDR1 MNHEY and CDR2 SVGAGI. After removal of 6 bases from V and 4 bases from J, the junction contained 10 bases not matched to a gene. CDR3 length: 15 residues. CDR3 bases: TGTGCCAGCAGCCCGTCCAGGGGGCTGAGCTATGGCTACACCTTC. Residues: CASSPSRGLSYGYTF.

The CDR3 DNA sequence: TGTGCCAGCAGCCCATCAGGGGTAGGCAATCAGCCCCAGCATTTT. It translates to CASSPSGVGNQPQHF. The chain couples TRBV9 to TRBJ1-5; D is possibly TRBD1 (6 bases). Germline CDR1 and CDR2: SGDLS and YYNGEE. The CDR3 totals 15 residues. V dropped 4 bases and J dropped 2 bases, with 13 bases sitting between them.

This clone occurred once. J is TRBJ1-4 and V is TRBV27, with D perhaps TRBD1 (5 bases). Looked up from germline, CDR1 is MNHEY and CDR2 is SMNVEV (reference sequence). This CDR3 has 15 amino acids. The ends were cut back, 5 bases at V and 4 bases at J, with 14 bases in the middle. CDR3 residues: CASSPQWGLNEKLFF. CDR3 in DNA: TGTGCCAGCAGTCCACAGTGGGGCCTTAATGAAAAACTGTTTTTT.

The rearrangement uses TRBV5-1 and TRBJ2-7; 10 nucleotides match TRBD2. V dropped 0 bases and J dropped 6; count of bases not matched to a gene: 6. Germline V gene sequence: CDR1 SGHRS, CDR2 YFSETQ. The length of the CDR3 is 15 residues. CDR3 in DNA: TGCGCCAGCAGCTTGGGCGGCCTAGCGGGAGTCGAGCAGTACTTC. Translation: CASSLGGLAGVEQYF.

The chain employs TRBV3-1 (or the pseudogene TRBV3-2) and TRBJ2-1; 12 bases are shared with TRBD2. CDR3 length equals 15 residues. In germline, CDR1 is LGHDT, CDR2 YNNKEL (reference sequence). V was clipped by 1 base and J by 6 bases; unmatched bases: 1. CDR3 in amino acids: CASSQGLAGANEQFF. CDR3 DNA: TGTGCCAGCAGCCAAGGACTAGCGGGAGCCAATGAGCAGTTCTTC.

The chain carries TRBV9 and TRBJ1-1; 7 nucleotides align to TRBD1. The CDR3 covers 17 residues. Germline V gives CDR1 SGDLS, CDR2 YYNGEE. With 4 bases clipped from V and 6 bases from J, the junction kept 18 bases outside the gene matches. CDR3 region: CASSPGDRPRPGAEAFF. In nucleotides, the CDR3 is TGTGCCAGCAGCCCGGGGGACAGACCTCGACCGGGCGCTGAAGCTTTCTTT.

The chain combines TRBV11-2 with TRBJ1-2; D ambiguous. Germline lookup yields CDR1 SGHAT and CDR2 FQNNGV. The CDR3 is 14 amino acids. V gave up 1 base and J gave up 1 base, with 7 bases separating them. The DNA for the CDR3 is TGTGCCAGCAGCTTAGTCGGCAGTAACTATGGCTACACCTTC. Encoded protein: CASSLVGSNYGYTF.

This sequence joins TRBV2 and TRBJ2-5, with 11 bases lining up with TRBD1. The germline gives CDR1 SNHLY, CDR2 FYNNEI. This CDR3 is built from 18 residues. The junction had 11 bases not matched to a gene; V was cut back by 4 bases and J by 1 base. In nucleotides, the CDR3 is TGTGCCAGCAGTGGGGTCCCGGGACAGGGGGAGCGCCAAGAGACCCAGTACTTC. It codes for CASSGVPGQGERQETQYF.

A few counts support this clone. The chain uses TRBV5-1 and TRBJ2-1; 7 bases map to TRBD2. This CDR3 comprises 15 residues. Germline loops: CDR1 SGHRS, CDR2 YFSETQ. The V segment lost 2 bases and the J segment 4 bases; nucleotides outside the gene matches: 6. CDR3 in DNA: TGCGCCAGCAGCTTTTATAGGGAGGGATACAATGAGCAGTTCTTC. Amino acids: CASSFYREGYNEQFF. Variable domain in full (rest from reference TRBV5-1 and TRBJ2-1): KAGVTQTPRYLIKTRGQQVTLSCSPISGHRSVSWYQQTPGQGLQFLFEYFSETQRNKGNFPGRFSGRQFSNSRSEMNVSTLELGDSALYLCASSFYREGYNEQFFGPGTRLTVL.

The chain carries TRBV19 and TRBJ2-1, with D tentatively TRBD2 (5 bases). The CDR3 covers 16 residues. Germline V gives CDR1 LNHDA, CDR2 SQIVND (reference sequence). Trimming took 5 bases from V and 0 from J, leaving 14 bases between them. The CDR3 protein is CASSGMEASSYNEQFF. The DNA of the CDR3 is TGTGCCAGTAGTGGCATGGAGGCAAGCTCCTACAATGAGCAGTTCTTC. Variable domain in full (rest from reference TRBV19 and TRBJ2-1): DGGITQSPKYLFRKEGQNVTLSCEQNLNHDAMYWYRQDPGQGLRLIYYSQIVNDFQKGDIAEGYSVSREKKESFPLTVTSAQKNPTAFYLCASSGMEASSYNEQFFGPGTRLTVL.

The V call is TRBV5-1, the J call TRBJ1-6; weak D call: TRBD1 (5 bases). CDR3 length equals 18 residues. V was clipped by 0 bases and J by 0 bases, with 13 bases between them. Germline assignment: CDR1 SGHRS and CDR2 YFSETQ. CDR3 DNA sequence: TGCGCCAGCAGCTTGGCGGGGACGGTGAGCTCCTATAATTCACCCCTCCACTTT. Protein: CASSLAGTVSSYNSPLHF.

This clone appeared a single time. This chain uses TRBV6-4 with TRBJ2-1; D may be TRBD2 (5 bases). The CDR3 covers 16 residues. Looked up from germline, CDR1 is MRHNA and CDR2 is SNTAGT. Trimming left V 0 bases short and J 7 bases short, with 16 bases between. This CDR3 is CASSDSAARGWNEQFF. CDR3 coding DNA: TGTGCCAGCAGTGACTCGGCGGCAAGAGGGTGGAATGAGCAGTTCTTC.

The chain combines TRBV5-5 with TRBJ2-2; D gene uncertain. The CDR3 is 14 residues long. Germline CDR1 SGHKS, CDR2 YYEKEE (reference sequence). V was trimmed by 1 base and J by 7 bases, leaving 11 bases between them. DNA of the CDR3: TGTGCCAGCAGCTTGTTCTGGGTGGACGGGGAGCTGTTTTTT. As protein: CASSLFWVDGELFF.